This TCR beta chain was observed in a study of regulatory T cells in long-lasting Graves disease. Time point of the sample: newly diagnosed GD, antithyroid drugs for less than 3 months. PBMCs were the source of the RNA used for TCR sequencing. Graves' disease diagnosis used American Thyroid Association guidelines. This clonotype has a count of ten or more. The germline CDR1 and CDR2 sequences are DFQATT and SNEGSKA (reference sequence). This CDR3 region has 11 residues. V was pared by 0 bases and J by 9 bases, with 6 bases between. According to the study, TCR beta libraries were built with iRepertoire HTBI primers and CDR3-region Arm-PCR. TCRdb passed the multiplex PCR reads through MiXCR, listing each CDR3 protein once. The sample holds over 500,000 distinct CDR3 sequences; approximately 16% are singletons and the top ten take around 12%. These data were also filed under a second study, of T cells in Graves' hyperthyroidism and ophthalmopathy. That work adds: Not enrolled were patients with uncontrolled infection, other autoimmune disease, pregnancy or lactation. Among thyroid clonotypes expanded above 0.001, most also appeared in blood.

This TCR was sampled from a man younger than 30 with Graves disease. The sample here was peripheral blood mononuclear cells (PBMCs), taken at new diagnosis, from a patient treated with antithyroid drugs. The chain combines TRBV20-1 with TRBJ2-1; D gene uncertain. The CDR3 is CSARDMFEQFF. Written as DNA, the CDR3 is TGCAGTGCTAGAGATATGTTTGAGCAGTTCTTC.